Listed here is a single TCR beta chain. Researchers ran the PCR with 60 Vbeta and 13 Jbeta primers. Sequencing used immunoSEQ multiplex PCR; TCRdb keeps in-frame clones, though not all of them. The sample holds some 98,000 clones; around 83% are singletons and the top ten take approximately 4%. The data are from a study of cytomegalovirus exposure and HLA in healthy donors. The trim removed 2 bases at V and 4 bases at J, leaving 3 bases unmatched. The CDR3 consists of 17 residues. Per germline, CDR1 ENHRY and CDR2 SYGVKD. The chain recombines TRBV10-3 with TRBJ2-4; 15 bases fit TRBD2. The sequenced sample consisted of PBMCs. This receptor was taken from a female donor in good health and CMV-seropositive. CDR3 protein: CAISEPGLAGGKNIQYF. DNA of the CDR3: TGTGCCATCAGTGAGCCGGGACTAGCGGGGGGTAAAAACATTCAGTACTTC.